The 29 T cell receptor beta chains below were found in one sample sequenced in a study of CD8+ T cells in alopecia areata. Extraction of RNA preceded its reverse transcription into cDNA, which served as the sequencing template. The assay was immunoSEQ multiplex PCR, and TCRdb's table has in-frame clones only and misses some. The table has approximately 280,000 clones, roughly 60% seen once; the top ten hold about 1.7%. The treatment was: oral pan-JAK inhibitor, 5-10 mg twice daily. This material consisted of CD4+ T cells sorted from blood, taken at week 24, from a patient treated with tofacitinib. The receptors here all came from a human donor with alopecia areata.

V usage is TRBV7-9 and J usage is TRBJ1-2; D uncertain. Between the trimmed V and J ends, which lost 4 bases and 3 bases, there was a span of 15 bases. Germline lookup yields CDR1 SEHNR and CDR2 FQNEAQ (reference sequence). This CDR3 is 15 amino acids long. DNA of the CDR3: TGTGCCAGCAGCTCCCATCCCCCCCGGGACTATGGCTACACCTTC. Protein: CASSSHPPRDYGYTF.

The CDR3 region is CASSHGDEQYF. The CDR3 DNA is TGTGCCAGCAGCCATGGGGACGAGCAGTACTTC. The rearrangement links TRBV7-9 to TRBJ2-7; D is unresolved. The CDR3 runs 11 residues. Germline CDR1 reads SEHNR; CDR2 reads FQNEAQ (reference sequence). Trimming cost V 5 bases and J 5 bases, with 7 bases left between them.

A remark on this clone: Different DNA sequences within this sample yield the same CDR3. The J gene is TRBJ2-6, the V gene TRBV30; D is unresolved. Germline-derived CDR1 and CDR2 are GTSNPN and SVGIG (reference sequence). This CDR3 spans 15 amino acids. Trimming stripped 0 bases from V and 0 bases from J, with 6 bases between. The CDR3 DNA reads TGTGCCTGGAGTGTACTCGGCTCTGGGGCCAACGTCCTGACTTTC. Protein sequence: CAWSVLGSGANVLTF.

The table lists this clone with a few counts. This sequence joins TRBV30 and TRBJ2-7; 8 nucleotides match TRBD1. V was clipped by 5 bases and J by 5 bases; unmatched bases: 5. There are 12 residues in the CDR3. From germline, CDR1 is GTSNPN and CDR2 SVGIG (reference sequence). The CDR3 region has the DNA TGTGCCTGGCGGACAGGGACCCACGAGCAGTACTTC. Encoded protein: CAWRTGTHEQYF.

This clone was detected a few times. The V gene is TRBV18, the J gene TRBJ2-3; maybe TRBD1 (6 bases). Germline CDR1 and CDR2: KGHSH and LQKENI. V was cut by 4 bases and J by 5 bases, with 10 bases left in between. This CDR3 spans 13 amino acids. The CDR3 loop reads CASSLSRGDTQYF. DNA of the CDR3: TGTGCCAGCTCACTCAGCAGGGGAGATACGCAGTATTTT.

The chain employs TRBV28 and TRBJ1-2; D gene ambiguous. Per the germline V gene, CDR1 is MDHEN and CDR2 is SYDVKM. This CDR3 spans 12 amino acids. V lost 10 bases and J lost 1, with 10 bases in between. CDR3 in DNA: TGTGCCACCGTAGACCGTAACTATGGCTACACCTTC. This sequence encodes CATVDRNYGYTF.

The chain joins TRBV6-5 to TRBJ2-2, with no clear D. V dropped 6 bases and J dropped 6 bases, with 14 bases sitting between them. Germline assignment: CDR1 MNHEY and CDR2 SVGAGI. CDR3 length: 14 residues. This CDR3 reads CASSDYTIAGELFF. CDR3 coding DNA: TGTGCCAGCAGCGATTACACGATTGCCGGGGAGCTGTTTTTT.

The chain combines TRBV23-1 with TRBJ1-6, with D hard to call. TRBV23-1 is an ORF; its function is uncertain. The V gene lost 0 bases and the J gene lost 7 bases, with 10 bases spanning the gap. The CDR3 has 15 amino acids. CDR3: CASSQSSQDNSPLHF. CDR3 DNA: TGCGCCAGCAGTCAATCGTCTCAGGACAATTCACCCCTCCACTTT.

There are a few counts of this clone. This chain uses TRBV27 with TRBJ2-7; a weak D match, TRBD1 (5 bases). Germline V gives CDR1 MNHEY, CDR2 SMNVEV (reference sequence). The CDR3 is made up of 17 amino acids. V lost 3 bases and J 0 bases, leaving 18 bases between the germline ends. CDR3 bases: TGTGCCAGCAGTTTTTATGCGCGGTCCCAGGGCTCCTACGAGCAGTACTTC. This sequence encodes CASSFYARSQGSYEQYF.

CDR3 amino acids: CASKLAGQGISPLHF. CDR3 coding DNA: TGTGCCAGCAAGCTGGCGGGACAGGGGATTTCACCCCTCCACTTT. The J gene is TRBJ1-6, the V gene TRBV28; 10 bases fit TRBD1. The V gene's germline CDR1 is MDHEN and CDR2 SYDVKM. Trimming cost V 7 bases and J 9 bases; bases outside gene matches: 9. CDR3 length equals 15 residues.

The chain combines TRBV6-6 with TRBJ1-1; D is unclear. Per the germline V gene, CDR1 is MNHNY and CDR2 is SVGAGI (reference sequence). Trimming left V 0 bases short and J 8 bases short, with 10 bases between. The CDR3 consists of 13 residues. The CDR3: CASSYSNGVEAFF. For the CDR3, the DNA is TGTGCCAGCAGTTACTCTAACGGGGTCGAAGCTTTCTTT.

The rearrangement joins TRBV27 to TRBJ1-2, with a possible D match to TRBD1 (5 bases). The CDR3 contains 13 residues. Germline values: CDR1 MNHEY, CDR2 SMNVEV (reference sequence). Trimming pared 4 bases from V and 5 bases from J, leaving 11 bases between. The CDR3 sequence is CASSSTVAYGYTF. The CDR3 DNA sequence: TGTGCCAGCAGTTCGACAGTTGCTTATGGCTACACCTTC.

The DNA for the CDR3 is TGCAGCGGCGCCAGGGTCGAAGCGTCCACAGATACGCAGTATTTT. Residues: CSGARVEASTDTQYF. The chain carries TRBV29-1 and TRBJ2-3, with a possible D match to TRBD1 (5 bases). There are 15 residues in the CDR3. V lost 7 bases, J lost 2 bases, and 19 bases lay in between. Germline V gene sequence: CDR1 SQVTM, CDR2 ANQGSEA.

The chain links TRBV5-1 to TRBJ2-4; no clear D. In germline, CDR1 is SGHRS, CDR2 YFSETQ. This CDR3 region has 14 residues. The V and J ends lost 2 bases and 0 bases respectively, with 6 bases between them. DNA of the CDR3: TGCGCCAGCAGCTTCGAACTAGCCAAAAACATTCAGTACTTC. This sequence encodes CASSFELAKNIQYF.

This clone has a handful of counts. This rearrangement joins TRBV25-1 to TRBJ1-6, with a tentative D call TRBD1 (6 bases). Germline values: CDR1 MGHDK, CDR2 SYGVNS. With 3 bases removed from V and 3 bases from J, the gap between germline ends came to 9 bases. The CDR3 sequence is 15 residues long. The CDR3, as DNA: TGTGCCAGCAGTGACAAAGGGGGCTATAATTCACCCCTCCACTTT. Its translation: CASSDKGGYNSPLHF.

This chain joins TRBV6-5 and TRBJ1-6, with D uncertain. Germline assignment: CDR1 MNHEY and CDR2 SVGAGI. CDR3 length: 14 amino acids. Deletions cut 7 bases from V and 6 bases from J, with 13 bases between. The CDR3 coding sequence is TGTGCCAGCAATACAGTCCTCCCTAATTCACCCCTCCACTTT. It is translated as CASNTVLPNSPLHF.

The chain links TRBV27 to TRBJ2-7, with 9 bases identical to TRBD1. The ends lost 5 bases at V and 2 bases at J; junction bases unmatched: 7. The CDR3 extends over 15 amino acids. From germline, CDR1 is MNHEY and CDR2 SMNVEV (reference sequence). CDR3 protein: CASSLGTGTAYEQYF. In DNA form, the CDR3 reads TGTGCCAGCAGTCTAGGGACAGGGACAGCCTACGAGCAGTACTTC.

This clone was seen more than once but under ten times. The chain uses TRBV4-1 and TRBJ1-2; 9 nucleotides line up with TRBD1. The CDR3 loop spans 14 amino acids. Germline V lookup: CDR1 MGHRA, CDR2 YSYEKL. V was clipped by 3 bases and J by 8 bases; unmatched bases: 7. The CDR3 sequence: CASSHPQGAEGYTF. CDR3 DNA sequence: TGCGCCAGCAGCCACCCACAGGGGGCGGAGGGCTACACCTTC.

This clone was recorded once. V gene TRBV11-2 combines with J gene TRBJ2-4, with D perhaps TRBD1 (5 bases). The CDR3 consists of 14 residues. Per the germline V gene, CDR1 is SGHAT and CDR2 is FQNNGV. The V gene lost 1 base and the J gene lost 7 bases, with 11 bases spanning the gap. The CDR3 DNA follows: TGTGCCAGCAGCTTAGCTGGGGCGAGGAACATTCAGTACTTC. Protein: CASSLAGARNIQYF. The variable domain in full, completed from reference TRBV11-2 and TRBJ2-4, reads EAGVAQSPRYKIIEKRQSVAFWCNPISGHATLYWYQQILGQGPKLLIQFQNNGVVDDSQLPKDRFSAERLKGVDSTLKIQPAKLEDSAVYLCASSLAGARNIQYFGAGTRLSVL.

CDR3 sequence: CAWSASGRLGFYNEQFF. CDR3 nucleotides: TGTGCCTGGAGTGCGAGTGGGAGGCTAGGGTTCTACAATGAGCAGTTCTTC. This chain joins TRBV30 and TRBJ2-1; D perhaps matches TRBD2 (6 bases). The germline V and J ends were trimmed by 1 base and 3 bases, with 19 bases remaining between them. The CDR3 sequence is 17 residues long. Germline CDR1 GTSNPN, CDR2 SVGIG (reference sequence).

This CDR3 reads CASGPAQGFTGELFF. DNA of the CDR3: TGTGCCAGCGGGCCGGCACAGGGGTTTACCGGGGAGCTGTTTTTT. The rearrangement uses TRBV28 and TRBJ2-2; 7 nucleotides line up with TRBD1. With 8 bases clipped from V and 5 bases from J, the junction kept 11 bases outside the gene matches. This CDR3 contains 15 residues. Germline V gene data show CDR1 as MDHEN and CDR2 as SYDVKM.

Regarding this clone: This sample includes further DNA sequences coding for the same CDR3. The gene calls are TRBV29-1 and TRBJ1-1; D is perhaps TRBD1 (5 bases). The CDR3 extends over 13 amino acids. Germline lookup yields CDR1 SQVTM and CDR2 ANQGSEA. Trimming shortened V by 4 bases and J by 1 base, and 10 bases separated the two germline ends. In DNA form, the CDR3 reads TGCAGCGTTGCGGGACTCGCGAACACTGAAGCTTTCTTT. Translated, it gives CSVAGLANTEAFF.

The chain links TRBV29-1 to TRBJ1-1, with D hard to call. Germline values: CDR1 SQVTM, CDR2 ANQGSEA. The CDR3 is 13 amino acids. Deletions cut 4 bases from V and 0 bases from J, with 9 bases between. The CDR3, as DNA: TGCAGCGTTGTTAACTACATGAACACTGAAGCTTTCTTT. This gives the protein CSVVNYMNTEAFF.

The CDR3: CASSLGGRFPKNIQYF. DNA for the CDR3: TGCGCCAGCAGCTTGGGCGGGAGATTTCCTAAAAACATTCAGTACTTC. The rearrangement links TRBV5-1 to TRBJ2-4; 7 nucleotides agree with TRBD2. Germline assignment: CDR1 SGHRS and CDR2 YFSETQ. This CDR3 comprises 16 residues. J was trimmed by 4 bases and V by 0 bases; bases with no gene match: 7. The full variable domain, its missing parts supplied by reference TRBV5-1 and TRBJ2-4, is KAGVTQTPRYLIKTRGQQVTLSCSPISGHRSVSWYQQTPGQGLQFLFEYFSETQRNKGNFPGRFSGRQFSNSRSEMNVSTLELGDSALYLCASSLGGRFPKNIQYFGAGTRLSVL.

The chain is built from TRBV27 and TRBJ2-7, with D possibly matching TRBD1 (6 bases). Between the trimmed V and J ends, which lost 3 bases and 2 bases, there was a span of 14 bases. The germline V gene encodes CDR1 MNHEY and CDR2 SMNVEV (reference sequence). The length of the CDR3 is 15 residues. As DNA, the CDR3 is TGTGCCAGCAGTTTCGTTGGACAGCCGGCCTACGAGCAGTACTTC. Amino acid sequence: CASSFVGQPAYEQYF.

The chain carries TRBV30 and TRBJ1-1; D perhaps matches TRBD1 (5 bases). The CDR3 loop spans 11 amino acids. The germline gives CDR1 GTSNPN, CDR2 SVGIG (reference sequence). The V end lost 5 bases, the J end lost 7 bases, and 11 bases lay between the germline ends. This CDR3 is CAWGLRGEAFF. CDR3 in DNA: TGTGCCTGGGGGCTAAGGGGTGAAGCTTTCTTT.

This clone has more than one count but fewer than ten. The chain uses TRBV30 and TRBJ2-6; D is uncertain. Looked up from germline, CDR1 is GTSNPN and CDR2 is SVGIG (reference sequence). The CDR3 has 17 amino acids. The V gene lost 2 bases and the J gene lost 0 bases, with 14 bases spanning the gap. The CDR3 sequence: CAWSIGGLNSGANVLTF. CDR3 in DNA: TGTGCCTGGAGTATTGGCGGTTTAAACTCTGGGGCCAACGTCCTGACTTTC.

This clone was seen a handful of times. The V call is TRBV9, the J call TRBJ2-7, with D perhaps TRBD2 (5 bases). Looked up from germline, CDR1 is SGDLS and CDR2 is YYNGEE. There are 15 residues in the CDR3. V dropped 0 bases and J dropped 8 bases, with 18 bases sitting between them. CDR3 sequence: CASSVDPGRAGKQYF. DNA of the CDR3: TGTGCCAGCAGCGTAGACCCCGGACGCGCCGGGAAGCAGTACTTC.

The chain is built from TRBV29-1 and TRBJ2-4, with a weak D call TRBD1 (5 bases). The germline CDR1 and CDR2 sequences are SQVTM and ANQGSEA. This CDR3 region has 14 residues. V lost 4 bases and J lost 0, with 10 bases in between. The CDR3 coding sequence is TGCAGCGTTGCAGGGTTCTTAGCCAAAAACATTCAGTACTTC. This sequence encodes CSVAGFLAKNIQYF.